This T cell receptor (beta chain) came from a study of control samples from healthy donors and cancer patients. V shed 3 bases, J shed 4 bases, and the junction held 6 bases outside the gene matches. The germline CDR1 and CDR2 sequences are MGHRA and YSYEKL. The CDR3 has 15 amino acids. Measured with immunoSEQ multiplex PCR; TCRdb has only the in-frame clones, and not every one. The table has 120,000 or so clones, roughly 91% seen once. Material: blood. The sequence was obtained from a middle-aged man in good health. The V gene is TRBV4-1, the J gene TRBJ1-2; 9 nucleotides agree with TRBD1. The CDR3 DNA follows: TGCGCCAGCAGCCAGCAGGACAGGGGTGGCTATGGCTACACCTTC. Encoded protein: CASSQQDRGGYGYTF.